The T cell receptor (beta chain) described here comes from a study of preoperative IRX-2 immunotherapy in early breast cancer. Documented treatment: preoperative locoregional IRX-2 cytokine immunotherapy. Samples came from a phase Ib trial of preoperative locoregional IRX-2 cytokine immunotherapy. Clones were sequenced by immunoSEQ multiplex PCR, and TCRdb holds only the in-frame ones, with some missing. Of around 40,000 clones in the sample, roughly 77% were seen once. This clone is categorized as medium-sized. CDR1 SGHNT and CDR2 YENEEA come from the germline V gene. The V segment lost 8 bases and the J segment 5 bases; nucleotides outside the gene matches: 16. The CDR3 consists of 17 residues.

The source of this sequence is a human donor with breast cancer. The chain uses TRBV11-3 and TRBJ1-2; TRBD1 matches 11 bases. This specimen consisted of tumor tissue, obtained after IRX-2 immunotherapy. Written as DNA, the CDR3 is TGTGCCAGCTCCTCCCAAGGGGGACAGGGGGAGGGTTATGGCTACACCTTC. It encodes CASSSQGGQGEGYGYTF.